This T cell receptor beta chain was sequenced during a study of blood T cell repertoires in COVID-19. Sequencing used immunoSEQ multiplex PCR; TCRdb keeps in-frame clones, though not all of them. The sample records around 240,000 clones, 70% to 90% being singletons. The germline V gene has CDR1 SGDLS and CDR2 YYNGEE. The ends were cut back, 2 bases at V and 4 bases at J, with 12 bases in the middle. CDR3 size: 15 residues. The source is a woman in her forties or fifties who had recovered from COVID-19. The sequenced material came from PBMCs or T cells enriched from blood (not recorded which). The chain employs TRBV9 and TRBJ2-2; D unclear. This CDR3 reads CASSVYLSGTGELFF. CDR3 DNA: TGTGCCAGCAGCGTGTACCTCTCGGGCACCGGGGAGCTGTTTTTT.